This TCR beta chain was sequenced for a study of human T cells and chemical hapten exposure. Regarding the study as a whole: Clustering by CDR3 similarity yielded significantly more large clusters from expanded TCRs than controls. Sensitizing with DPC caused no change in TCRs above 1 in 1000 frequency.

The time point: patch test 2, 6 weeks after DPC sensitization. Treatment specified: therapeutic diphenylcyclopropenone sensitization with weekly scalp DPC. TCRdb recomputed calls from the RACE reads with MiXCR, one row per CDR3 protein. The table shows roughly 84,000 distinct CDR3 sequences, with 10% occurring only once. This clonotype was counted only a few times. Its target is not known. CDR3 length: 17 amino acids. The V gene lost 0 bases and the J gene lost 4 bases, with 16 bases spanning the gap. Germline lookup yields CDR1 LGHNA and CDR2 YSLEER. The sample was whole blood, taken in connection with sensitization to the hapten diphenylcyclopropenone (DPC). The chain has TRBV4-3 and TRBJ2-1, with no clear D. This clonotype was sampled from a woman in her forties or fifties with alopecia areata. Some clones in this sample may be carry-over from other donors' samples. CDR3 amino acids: CASSQDHPGSPYNEQFF. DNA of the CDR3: TGCGCCAGCAGCCAAGATCACCCAGGATCCCCTTACAATGAGCAGTTCTTC.